This is a list of T cell receptor beta chains from one sample in a study of Graves' ophthalmopathy and Graves' hyperthyroidism. TCRdb independently ran MiXCR on the multiplex PCR reads; one entry per CDR3 protein. The data show around 520,000 distinct CDR3 sequences, with under 40% seen just once and roughly 4.5% held by the top ten. Sequenced input: peripheral blood or thyroid tissue (not recorded which). The receptors originated from an adult man with Graves' hyperthyroidism. Each CDR3 is given with its conserved first and last residue. Fields, in order: V gene, D gene, J gene, clone size, CDR3 DNA, CDR3 protein. The D gene is left open where the match is weak. Size is stated for part of the rows, as once, few or many counts, or as a class when the clone is expanded.

v_gene: TRBV2
d_gene: TRBD1
j_gene: TRBJ1-5
abundance: .
CDR3nt: TGTGCCAGCAGGGAAGGGACAGGGGGAAGCAATCAGCCCCAGCATTTT
CDR3aa: CASREGTGGSNQPQHF

v_gene: TRBV19
d_gene: TRBD1
j_gene: TRBJ1-1
abundance: many
CDR3nt: TGTGCCAGTAGTATTCCGAGACAGGGCTCGGGGAACACTGAAGCTTTCTTT
CDR3aa: CASSIPRQGSGNTEAFF

v_gene: TRBV6-1
d_gene: .
j_gene: TRBJ1-2
abundance: .
CDR3nt: TGTGCCACCTACGGGGGGGCTAGATCAGACTATGGCTACACCTTC
CDR3aa: CATYGGARSDYGYTF

v_gene: TRBV20-1
d_gene: .
j_gene: TRBJ1-1
abundance: .
CDR3nt: TGCAGTGCTAGGCCATACATGAACACTGAAGCTTTCTTT
CDR3aa: CSARPYMNTEAFF

v_gene: TRBV28
d_gene: .
j_gene: TRBJ1-2
abundance: .
CDR3nt: TGTGCCAGCAGTTCCTCCGGGACGGCGTCTCACGAAGGCTACACCTTC
CDR3aa: CASSSSGTASHEGYTF

v_gene: TRBV20-1
d_gene: .
j_gene: TRBJ1-2
abundance: many
CDR3nt: TGCAGTGCTAGAGACGAGGGACCACTAGCCTCGATGTATGGCTACACCTTC
CDR3aa: CSARDEGPLASMYGYTF

v_gene: TRBV5-1
d_gene: .
j_gene: TRBJ2-3
abundance: few
CDR3nt: TGCGCCAGCAGCTTGGGTAGGACCCGGGGAGATACGCAGTATTTT
CDR3aa: CASSLGRTRGDTQYF

v_gene: TRBV24-1
d_gene: TRBD2
j_gene: TRBJ2-5
abundance: many
CDR3nt: TGTGCCACCAGTGAGGGGACTAGCGGGGCCCAAGAGACCCAGTACTTC
CDR3aa: CATSEGTSGAQETQYF

v_gene: TRBV5-8
d_gene: .
j_gene: TRBJ2-5
abundance: .
CDR3nt: TGTGCCAGCAGCTTGATCGGGTGGCAGGGCGAGAATCAGTACTTC
CDR3aa: CASSLIGWQGENQYF

v_gene: TRBV14
d_gene: TRBD1
j_gene: TRBJ2-5
abundance: many
CDR3nt: TGTGCCAGCAGCCAGAACAGGGGAGAGACCCAGTACTTC
CDR3aa: CASSQNRGETQYF

v_gene: TRBV19
d_gene: TRBD2
j_gene: TRBJ2-1
abundance: .
CDR3nt: TGTGCCAGTAGATCCGGGCTAGCGGGCTACAATGAGCAGTTCTTC
CDR3aa: CASRSGLAGYNEQFF

v_gene: TRBV7-9
d_gene: .
j_gene: TRBJ2-5
abundance: few
CDR3nt: TGTGCCAGCAGAAACACCACCCGTCCCCAAGAGACCCAGTACTTC
CDR3aa: CASRNTTRPQETQYF

v_gene: TRBV15
d_gene: .
j_gene: TRBJ1-4
abundance: many
CDR3nt: TGTGCCACCAGCAGAGAGGAGGGGGTCGGTGAAAAACTGTTTTTT
CDR3aa: CATSREEGVGEKLFF

v_gene: TRBV5-1
d_gene: TRBD2
j_gene: TRBJ2-7
abundance: many
CDR3nt: TGCGCCAGCAGCTCCGAGGGGACTACCCTCTCCTACGAGCAGTACTTC
CDR3aa: CASSSEGTTLSYEQYF

v_gene: TRBV7-2
d_gene: .
j_gene: TRBJ2-2
abundance: .
CDR3nt: TGTGCCAGCAGCTTTCGCGGCCTGAACACCGGGGAGCTGTTTTTT
CDR3aa: CASSFRGLNTGELFF

v_gene: TRBV9
d_gene: .
j_gene: TRBJ2-3
abundance: many
CDR3nt: TGTGCCAGCAGCGTAGTTGGGGGGGCCAGTACAGATACGCAGTATTTT
CDR3aa: CASSVVGGASTDTQYF

v_gene: TRBV12-3/TRBV12-4
d_gene: TRBD2
j_gene: TRBJ2-2
abundance: .
CDR3nt: TGTGCCAGCAGTCTCTCCCGGACTAGCGGTCCAACCGGGGAGCTGTTTTTT
CDR3aa: CASSLSRTSGPTGELFF

v_gene: TRBV18
d_gene: .
j_gene: TRBJ2-6
abundance: .
CDR3nt: TGTGCCAGCTCACTGGACGGGGGTTTCGGGGCCAACGTCCTGACTTTC
CDR3aa: CASSLDGGFGANVLTF

v_gene: TRBV7-2
d_gene: TRBD1
j_gene: TRBJ2-7
abundance: .
CDR3nt: TGTGCCAGCACGCCCCGGGACAGGGGCCGCGAGCAGTACTTC
CDR3aa: CASTPRDRGREQYF

v_gene: TRBV4-1
d_gene: .
j_gene: TRBJ1-5
abundance: .
CDR3nt: TGCGCCAGCAGCCAAGATTTGAGTCAGCCCCAGCATTTT
CDR3aa: CASSQDLSQPQHF

v_gene: TRBV5-1
d_gene: TRBD2
j_gene: TRBJ2-3
abundance: .
CDR3nt: TGCGCCAGCAGCTATGAACTAGCGGGGTTCACAGATACGCAGTATTTT
CDR3aa: CASSYELAGFTDTQYF

v_gene: TRBV12-3/TRBV12-4
d_gene: TRBD1
j_gene: TRBJ1-2
abundance: few
CDR3nt: TGTGCCAGCAGTTACTCGATTCGGACAGGGAACGTTAACTATGGCTACACCTTC
CDR3aa: CASSYSIRTGNVNYGYTF

v_gene: TRBV20-1
d_gene: TRBD1
j_gene: TRBJ1-2
abundance: .
CDR3nt: TGCAGTGCTAGACGCCGGGACAGGGGGTTTGGCTACACCTTC
CDR3aa: CSARRRDRGFGYTF

v_gene: TRBV25-1
d_gene: .
j_gene: TRBJ1-2
abundance: .
CDR3nt: TGTGCCAGCTTCGGCGGCAGGGGCCATGGCTACACCTTC
CDR3aa: CASFGGRGHGYTF